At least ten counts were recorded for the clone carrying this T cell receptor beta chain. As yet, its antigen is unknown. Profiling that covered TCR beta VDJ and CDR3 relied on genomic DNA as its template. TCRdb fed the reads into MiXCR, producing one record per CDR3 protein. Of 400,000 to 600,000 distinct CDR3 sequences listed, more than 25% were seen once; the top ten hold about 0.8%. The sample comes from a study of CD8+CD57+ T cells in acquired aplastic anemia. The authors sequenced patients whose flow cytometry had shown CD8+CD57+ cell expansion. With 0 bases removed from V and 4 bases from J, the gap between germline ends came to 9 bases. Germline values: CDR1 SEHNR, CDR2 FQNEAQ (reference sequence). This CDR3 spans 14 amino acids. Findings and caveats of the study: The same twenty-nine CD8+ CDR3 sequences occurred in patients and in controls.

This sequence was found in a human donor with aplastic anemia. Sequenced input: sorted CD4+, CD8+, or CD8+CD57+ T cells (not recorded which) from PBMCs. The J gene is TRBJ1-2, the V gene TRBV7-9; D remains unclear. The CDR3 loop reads CASSLADGPYGYTF. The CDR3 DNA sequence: TGTGCCAGCAGCTTAGCCGATGGACCCTATGGCTACACCTTC.